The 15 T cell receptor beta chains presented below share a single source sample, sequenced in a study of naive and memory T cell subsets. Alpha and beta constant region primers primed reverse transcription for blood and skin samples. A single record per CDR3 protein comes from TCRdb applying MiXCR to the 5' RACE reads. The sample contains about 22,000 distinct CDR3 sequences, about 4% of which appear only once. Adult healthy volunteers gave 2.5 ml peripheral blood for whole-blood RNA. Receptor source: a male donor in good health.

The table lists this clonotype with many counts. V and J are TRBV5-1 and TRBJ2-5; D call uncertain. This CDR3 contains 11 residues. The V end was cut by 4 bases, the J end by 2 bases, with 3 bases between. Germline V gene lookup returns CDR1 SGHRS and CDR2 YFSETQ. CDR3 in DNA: TGCGCCAGCAGCCAACAAGAGACCCAGTACTTC. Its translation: CASSQQETQYF.

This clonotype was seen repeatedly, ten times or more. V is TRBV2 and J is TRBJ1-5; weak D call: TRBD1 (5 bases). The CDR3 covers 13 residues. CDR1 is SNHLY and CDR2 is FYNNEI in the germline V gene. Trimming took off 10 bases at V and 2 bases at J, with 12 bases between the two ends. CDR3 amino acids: CATVEGRNQPQHF. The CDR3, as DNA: TGTGCCACCGTCGAGGGGCGCAATCAGCCCCAGCATTTT.

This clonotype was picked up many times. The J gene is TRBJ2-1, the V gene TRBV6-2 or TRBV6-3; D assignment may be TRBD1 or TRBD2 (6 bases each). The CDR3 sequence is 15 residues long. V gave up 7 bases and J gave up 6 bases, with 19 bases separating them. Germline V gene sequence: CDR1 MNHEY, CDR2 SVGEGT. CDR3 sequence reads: CASTKPPGASNEQFF. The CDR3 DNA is TGTGCCAGCACCAAGCCCCCGGGGGCCAGCAATGAGCAGTTCTTC.

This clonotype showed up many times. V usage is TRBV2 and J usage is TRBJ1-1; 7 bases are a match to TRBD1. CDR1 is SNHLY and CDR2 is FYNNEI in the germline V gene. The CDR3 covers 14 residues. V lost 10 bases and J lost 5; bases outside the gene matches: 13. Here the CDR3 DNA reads TGTGCCACCTTAGACCGACAGGGCCGGACTGAAGCTTTCTTT. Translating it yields CATLDRQGRTEAFF.

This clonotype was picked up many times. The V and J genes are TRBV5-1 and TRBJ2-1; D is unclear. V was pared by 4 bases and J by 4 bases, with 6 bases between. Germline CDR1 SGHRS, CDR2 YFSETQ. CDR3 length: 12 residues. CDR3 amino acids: CASSPGYNEQFF. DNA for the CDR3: TGCGCCAGCAGCCCAGGTTACAATGAGCAGTTCTTC.

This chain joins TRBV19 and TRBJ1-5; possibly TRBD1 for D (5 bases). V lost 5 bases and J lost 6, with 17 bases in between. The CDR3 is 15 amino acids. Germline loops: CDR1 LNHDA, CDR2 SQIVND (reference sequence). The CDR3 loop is CASSPGEHQGQPQHF. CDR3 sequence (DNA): TGTGCCAGTAGTCCCGGAGAGCATCAGGGTCAGCCCCAGCATTTT. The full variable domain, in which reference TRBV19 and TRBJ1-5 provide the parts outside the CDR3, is DGGITQSPKYLFRKEGQNVTLSCEQNLNHDAMYWYRQDPGQGLRLIYYSQIVNDFQKGDIAEGYSVSREKKESFPLTVTSAQKNPTAFYLCASSPGEHQGQPQHFGDGTRLSIL.

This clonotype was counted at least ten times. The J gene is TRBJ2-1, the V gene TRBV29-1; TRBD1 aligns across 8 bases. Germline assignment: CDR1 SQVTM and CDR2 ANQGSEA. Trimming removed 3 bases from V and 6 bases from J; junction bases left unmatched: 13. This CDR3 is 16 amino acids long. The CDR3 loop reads CSVETGVPPGSNEQFF. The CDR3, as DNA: TGCAGCGTTGAGACAGGGGTTCCCCCCGGTTCCAATGAGCAGTTCTTC.

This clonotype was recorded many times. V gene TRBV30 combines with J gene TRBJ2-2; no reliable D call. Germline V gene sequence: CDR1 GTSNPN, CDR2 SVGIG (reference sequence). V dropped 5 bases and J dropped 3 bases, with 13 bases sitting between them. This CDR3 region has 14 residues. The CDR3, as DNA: TGTGCCTGGGGGTCCTTGGACCACACCGGGGAGCTGTTTTTT. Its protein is CAWGSLDHTGELFF.

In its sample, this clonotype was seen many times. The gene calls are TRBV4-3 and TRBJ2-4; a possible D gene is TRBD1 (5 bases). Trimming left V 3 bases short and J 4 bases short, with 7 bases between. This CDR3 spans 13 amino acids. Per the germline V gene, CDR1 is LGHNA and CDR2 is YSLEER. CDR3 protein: CASSQDTKNIQYF. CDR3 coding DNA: TGCGCCAGCAGCCAGGACACAAAAAACATTCAGTACTTC.

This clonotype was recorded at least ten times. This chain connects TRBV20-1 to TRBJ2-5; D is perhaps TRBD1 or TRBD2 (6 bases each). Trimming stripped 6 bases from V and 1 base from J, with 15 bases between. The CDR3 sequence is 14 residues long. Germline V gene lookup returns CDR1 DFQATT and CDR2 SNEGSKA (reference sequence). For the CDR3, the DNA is TGCAGTGCCTCTACGGGGGCAGTCCAAGAGACCCAGTACTTC. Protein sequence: CSASTGAVQETQYF.

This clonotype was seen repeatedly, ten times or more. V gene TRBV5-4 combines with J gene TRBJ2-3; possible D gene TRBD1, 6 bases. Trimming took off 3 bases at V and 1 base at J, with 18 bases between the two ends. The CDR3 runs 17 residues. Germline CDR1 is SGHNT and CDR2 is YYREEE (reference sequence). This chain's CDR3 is CASSSQKGVRGTDTQYF. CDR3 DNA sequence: TGTGCCAGCAGCTCCCAGAAGGGGGTGAGGGGCACAGATACGCAGTATTTT.

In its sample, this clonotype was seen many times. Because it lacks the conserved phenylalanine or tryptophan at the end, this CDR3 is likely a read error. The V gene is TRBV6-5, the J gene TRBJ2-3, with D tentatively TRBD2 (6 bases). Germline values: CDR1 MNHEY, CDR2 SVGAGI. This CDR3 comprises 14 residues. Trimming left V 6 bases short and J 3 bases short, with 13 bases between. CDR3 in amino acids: CASSPGVRTDTQYL. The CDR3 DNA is TGTGCCAGCAGCCCGGGAGTTCGGACAGATACGCAGTATCTT.

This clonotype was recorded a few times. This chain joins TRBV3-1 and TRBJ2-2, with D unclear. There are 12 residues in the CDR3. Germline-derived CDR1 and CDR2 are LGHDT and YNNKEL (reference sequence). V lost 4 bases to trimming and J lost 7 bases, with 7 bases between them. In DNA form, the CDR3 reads TGTGCCAGCAGCCTAGGTCGCGGGGAGCTGTTTTTT. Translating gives CASSLGRGELFF.

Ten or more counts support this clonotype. CDR3 residues: CASTPSTRRLDEQYF. CDR3 nucleotide sequence: TGTGCCAGTACCCCCTCGACGCGTAGGCTAGACGAGCAGTACTTC. J is TRBJ2-7 and V is TRBV19, with no clear D. The V end lost 7 bases, the J end lost 5 bases, and 21 bases lay between the germline ends. CDR1 LNHDA and CDR2 SQIVND come from the germline V gene (reference sequence). The CDR3 extends over 15 amino acids.

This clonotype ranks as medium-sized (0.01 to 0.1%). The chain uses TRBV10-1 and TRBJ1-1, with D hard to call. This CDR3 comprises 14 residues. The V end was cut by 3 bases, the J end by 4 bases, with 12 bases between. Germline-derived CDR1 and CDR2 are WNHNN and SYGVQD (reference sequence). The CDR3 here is CASSEFRVLTEAFF. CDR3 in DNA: TGCGCCAGCAGTGAATTTCGAGTACTCACTGAAGCTTTCTTT.